Sequencing of this T cell receptor beta chain was carried out in a study of metastatic and nonmetastatic thyroid tumors. Across the whole study: Repertoires of blood and of tissue (tumor or nodule) from malignant and benign thyroid patients were compared. Findings and caveats of the study: Significantly greater TCR beta diversity was reportedly found in malignant thyroid tumors than in benign nodules (in blood and tumor).

V dropped 3 bases and J dropped 5 bases, with 14 bases sitting between them. The germline CDR1 and CDR2 sequences are DFQATT and SNEGSKA (reference sequence). The CDR3 consists of 13 residues. No treatment had been given to any patient before thyroid surgery. This clone was seen a few times. Its antigen is not identified. Original data processing: Building a distant-metastasis classifier for papillary thyroid cancer drew on CDR3 differences across clinicopathological groups. TCRdb reprocessed the PCR reads using MiXCR. What appears here as the V and J calls and clone size reflects TCRdb's work, not the paper's. Among around 38,000 clones, roughly 27% were seen once, and the ten largest hold 8% to 10%.

Sequencing was done on a sample of blood. The rearrangement joins TRBV20-1 to TRBJ2-7; TRBD2 might be the D (6 bases). The TCR originated in a female donor with papillary thyroid cancer or a benign thyroid nodule (not recorded which). Some clones in this sample may be carry-over from other donors' samples. The CDR3 region has the DNA TGCAGTGCTAGGCGGGACGGGTCGGACGAGCAGTACTTC. Amino acid sequence: CSARRDGSDEQYF.